A single sample is the source of the 18 T cell receptor beta chains below, sequenced in a study of Ad26.COV2.S vaccination and SARS-CoV-2 variants. Sample treatment: 15 to 20 received Ad26.COV2.S at low or high dose, single or two shots; about 5 received placebo; per-sample allocation not given. All samples were drawn on day 63, counting from the first vaccine or placebo injection. Sequencing was performed with immunoSEQ multiplex PCR; in TCRdb, only in-frame clones are kept and a portion is missing. Seen here are about 350,000 clones, 75% to 90% observed once, and the top ten hold around 10%. This specimen was peripheral blood, taken in a trial of Ad26.COV2.S vaccine versus placebo. Every receptor here comes from a person between 18 and 65 years old who received the Ad26.COV2.S COVID-19 vaccine or a placebo.

In this sample, this clone turned up a few times. For the CDR3, the DNA is TGTGCCAGCAGCCGAAAGAGCCACGAGCAGTACTTC. This encodes CASSRKSHEQYF. This chain joins TRBV7-2 and TRBJ2-7; D is uncertain. Germline V gene data show CDR1 as SGHTA and CDR2 as FQGNSA. This CDR3 is built from 12 residues. Trimming shortened V by 5 bases and J by 5 bases, and 10 bases separated the two germline ends. Full variable domain (remainder filled in from reference TRBV7-2 and TRBJ2-7): GAGVSQSPSNKVTEKGKDVELRCDPISGHTALYWYRQSLGQGLEFLIYFQGNSAPDKSGLPSDRFSAERTGGSVSTLTIQRTQQEDSAVYLCASSRKSHEQYFGPGTRLTVT.

The chain uses TRBV6-6 and TRBJ2-7; 10 bases map to TRBD1. V lost 11 bases to trimming and J lost 2 bases; unmatched junction nucleotides: 6. Per the germline V gene, CDR1 is MNHNY and CDR2 is SVGAGI (reference sequence). This CDR3 region has 13 residues. The DNA for the CDR3 is TGTGCCGGGGGGACAGGGGAAACCTACGAGCAGTACTTC. This codes for CAGGTGETYEQYF.

The rearrangement uses TRBV7-2 and TRBJ2-3, with TRBD2 matching over 8 bases. CDR1 SGHTA and CDR2 FQGNSA come from the germline V gene. There are 16 residues in the CDR3. Unmatched junction bases numbered 8, after V lost 2 bases and J lost 4 bases. CDR3 DNA: TGTGCCAGCAGCTTACGTGGTTCAGCGGGAGCAGATACGCAGTATTTT. It is translated as CASSLRGSAGADTQYF.

The chain combines TRBV25-1 with TRBJ2-5, with unresolved D. This CDR3 region has 11 residues. Germline CDR1 reads MGHDK; CDR2 reads SYGVNS. V was clipped by 6 bases and J by 5 bases, with 7 bases between them. As DNA, the CDR3 is TGTGCCAGCAGCATCAGGGAGACCCAGTACTTC. Amino acid sequence: CASSIRETQYF. Full variable domain (missing parts from reference TRBV25-1 and TRBJ2-5): EADIYQTPRYLVIGTGKKITLECSQTMGHDKMYWYQQDPGMELHLIHYSYGVNSTEKGDLSSESTVSRIRTEHFPLTLESARPSHTSQYLCASSIRETQYFGPGTRLLVL.

This clone came up a few times. V gene TRBV4-2 combines with J gene TRBJ2-7; the match to TRBD1 covers 7 bases. The trim removed 4 bases at V and 3 bases at J, leaving 18 bases unmatched. This CDR3 has 18 amino acids. The germline V gene encodes CDR1 LGHNA and CDR2 YNFKEQ. The CDR3 sequence is CASSRNFWDSDSHYEQYF. CDR3 DNA: TGTGCCAGCAGCCGCAACTTCTGGGACAGTGACTCACACTACGAGCAGTACTTC.

The chain has TRBV6-2 or TRBV6-3 and TRBJ2-3; D uncertain. The CDR3 length is 13 residues. V was cut by 2 bases and J by 1 base, with 4 bases left in between. CDR1 is MNHEY and CDR2 is SVGEGT in the germline V gene. CDR3 sequence reads: CASSYVGTDTQYF. The CDR3 nucleotides are TGTGCCAGCAGTTACGTGGGCACAGATACGCAGTATTTT.

The chain recombines TRBV19 with TRBJ1-5; D is unclear. Trimming removed 5 bases from V and 7 bases from J, with 15 bases in between. Looked up from germline, CDR1 is LNHDA and CDR2 is SQIVND (reference sequence). The CDR3 covers 14 residues. The CDR3 bases are TGTGCCAGTAGTGCCCGGACCGGCCCCCAGCCCCAGCATTTT. Amino acids: CASSARTGPQPQHF.

The rearrangement links TRBV4-1 to TRBJ2-7, with D uncertain. Trimming shortened V by 3 bases and J by 6 bases, and 21 bases separated the two germline ends. The germline CDR1 and CDR2 sequences are MGHRA and YSYEKL. CDR3 size: 16 residues. The CDR3 nucleotides are TGCGCCAGCAGCCAGGAGACCAGACTCACGTGGAGCGAGCAGTACTTC. It encodes CASSQETRLTWSEQYF.

The V gene is TRBV28, the J gene TRBJ1-4; a weak D match, TRBD1 (5 bases). The CDR3 sequence is 17 residues long. The germline V and J ends were trimmed by 4 bases and 4 bases, with 19 bases remaining between them. In germline, CDR1 is MDHEN, CDR2 SYDVKM. CDR3 residues: CASSSRRDGPFNEKLFF. The CDR3 DNA reads as TGTGCCAGCAGTTCAAGAAGGGACGGGCCTTTTAATGAAAAACTGTTTTTT.

The gene calls are TRBV27 and TRBJ1-4, with 8 bases matching TRBD1. V shed 5 bases and J 10 bases; nucleotides not matched to a gene: 9. The CDR3 runs 14 residues. CDR1 is MNHEY, CDR2 SMNVEV, per germline (reference sequence). CDR3 DNA: TGTGCCAGCAGTCCGCGGACAGGGTTAGGAAAACTGTTTTTT. The encoded protein is CASSPRTGLGKLFF. Full variable domain (missing parts from reference TRBV27 and TRBJ1-4): EAQVTQNPRYLITVTGKKLTVTCSQNMNHEYMSWYRQDPGLGLRQIYYSMNVEVTDKGDVPEGYKVSRKEKRNFPLILESPSPNQTSLYFCASSPRTGLGKLFFGSGTQLSVL.

CDR3 coding DNA: TGCGCCAGCAGCCATGGGGCGAATGAGCAGTTCTTC. It encodes CASSHGANEQFF. The V and J genes are TRBV4-1 and TRBJ2-1; possible D gene TRBD1, 5 bases. V gave up 3 bases and J gave up 7 bases, with 7 bases separating them. The CDR3 has 12 amino acids. Germline V gene lookup returns CDR1 MGHRA and CDR2 YSYEKL.

This sequence joins TRBV6-5 and TRBJ2-2; D gene uncertain. V lost 0 bases and J lost 5, with 7 bases in between. CDR1 and CDR2 (germline): MNHEY, SVGAGI. This CDR3 is built from 14 residues. The CDR3 DNA follows: TGTGCCAGCAGTTACTCGATGGGGACCGGGGAGCTGTTTTTT. It translates to CASSYSMGTGELFF.

This chain uses TRBV19 with TRBJ2-3, with 13 bases fitting TRBD2. CDR3 length: 15 amino acids. Germline V gives CDR1 LNHDA, CDR2 SQIVND (reference sequence). The trim removed 6 bases at V and 2 bases at J, leaving 2 bases unmatched. CDR3 region: CASRGLAGFTDTQYF. DNA for the CDR3: TGTGCCAGTAGGGGACTAGCGGGGTTCACAGATACGCAGTATTTT.

The chain carries TRBV2 and TRBJ1-1; D uncertain. The CDR3 covers 14 residues. Germline-derived CDR1 and CDR2 are SNHLY and FYNNEI. Trimming stripped 6 bases from V and 0 bases from J, with 11 bases between. Here the CDR3 DNA reads TGTGCCAGCAGCCCACAGAACTTGAACACTGAAGCTTTCTTT. Amino acids: CASSPQNLNTEAFF.

The J gene is TRBJ2-5, the V gene TRBV28; a weak D match, TRBD2 (7 bases). Germline V lookup: CDR1 MDHEN, CDR2 SYDVKM. CDR3 length: 16 amino acids. The V and J ends lost 6 bases and 3 bases respectively, with 20 bases between them. DNA for the CDR3: TGTGCCAGCAGCGGGGAGGGCAGGGGATCGAAAGAGACCCAGTACTTC. As protein: CASSGEGRGSKETQYF.

This chain connects TRBV28 to TRBJ2-5; TRBD2 matches at 11 bases. Trimming took 6 bases from V and 2 from J; bases not matched to a gene: 8. Germline V gene lookup returns CDR1 MDHEN and CDR2 SYDVKM. The CDR3 has 16 residues. CDR3 DNA: TGTGCCAGCAGCCGTAGCGGGGGGGTGGGACAAGAGACCCAGTACTTC. Translated, it gives CASSRSGGVGQETQYF.

The chain has TRBV2 and TRBJ2-7; possibly TRBD1 or TRBD2 for D (5 bases each). V was cut by 4 bases and J by 6 bases, with 13 bases left in between. CDR3 length equals 13 residues. Germline CDR1 is SNHLY and CDR2 is FYNNEI. The CDR3 nucleotides are TGTGCCAGCAGTGTCGACGAGGGGCTCGAGCAGTACTTC. It translates to CASSVDEGLEQYF.

This clone was seen more than once but under ten times. The chain carries TRBV19 and TRBJ2-7; 7 bases line up with TRBD1. V was clipped by 7 bases and J by 0 bases; unmatched bases: 6. CDR3 size: 14 residues. The germline CDR1 and CDR2 sequences are LNHDA and SQIVND (reference sequence). The CDR3: CASTVTGSSYEQYF. Written as DNA, the CDR3 is TGTGCCAGTACCGTGACAGGGAGCTCCTACGAGCAGTACTTC.